Listed below are T cell receptor beta chains from one sample, sequenced in a study of T-cell reconstitution after alpha-beta-depleted transplantation in children. TCRdb passed the PCR reads through MiXCR, listing each CDR3 protein once. The data hold 350,000 to 450,000 distinct CDR3 sequences, with around 21% observed a single time. The input for sequencing was PBMCs from the stem cell graft donor, taken from the stem cell graft. The receptors derive from a human donor who donated a stem cell graft to a child with acute myeloid leukemia. The CDR3 runs from the conserved cysteine through the conserved F or W. D genes are given only for firm matches. The listing skips clone size in some rows; elsewhere it reads once, few, many or a size class.

>.|14|TRBJ2-2|TRBV18|once
TGTGCCAGCTCACACAGGGACCTCACCGGGGAGCTGTTTTTT
CASSHRDLTGELFF
>.|14|TRBJ2-7|TRBV13|few
TGTGCCAGCTTCCCGGTAGACGGCCTCCGTGAGCAGTACTTC
CASFPVDGLREQYF
>TRBD2|15|TRBJ2-1|TRBV7-3|many
TGTGCCAGCAGCTCGTTAGCGGGGGGATACAATGAGCAGTTCTTC
CASSSLAGGYNEQFF
>.|12|TRBJ1-6|TRBV7-6|few
TGTGCCAGCAGCTTAGTAAATGGGGCCCTCCACTTT
CASSLVNGALHF
>.|11|TRBJ2-5|TRBV20-1|.
TGCAGTGCTGGAGAGGGGGAGACCCAGTACTTC
CSAGEGETQYF
>.|15|TRBJ2-5|TRBV5-6|.
TGTGCCAGCAGCCCGGCGGCGATGGCCTCTGAGACCCAGTACTTC
CASSPAAMASETQYF
>TRBD1|13|TRBJ2-7|TRBV30|few
TGTGCCTGGATGGACAGGACCAATTACGAGCAGTACTTC
CAWMDRTNYEQYF
>.|17|TRBJ2-4|TRBV27|few
TGTGCCAGCACCCCCCAGGGGGGGACCGGGCCCAAAAACATTCAGTACTTC
CASTPQGGTGPKNIQYF
>TRBD2|14|TRBJ2-3|TRBV20-1|many
TGCAGTGCTAGTACGTCTAGCGGGAGGGATACGCAGTATTTT
CSASTSSGRDTQYF
>.|13|TRBJ2-5|TRBV12-3/TRBV12-4|many
TGTGCCAGCAGTGGGGGCCCGGCGGAGACCCAGTACTTC
CASSGGPAETQYF
>.|12|TRBJ1-5|TRBV20-1|few
TGCAGTGCGGGGAGGCAGTATCAGCCCCAGCATTTT
CSAGRQYQPQHF
>.|12|TRBJ1-2|TRBV12-3/TRBV12-4|.
TGTGCCAGCAGGCAAGGGACGGAAGGCTACACCTTC
CASRQGTEGYTF
>TRBD2|16|TRBJ2-3|TRBV28|.
TGTGCCAGCAGTTCCCGGACTAGCGGGAGTGGATGGACGCAGTATTTT
CASSSRTSGSGWTQYF
>TRBD1|16|TRBJ2-5|TRBV20-1|.
TGCAGTGCTAGAGCGGCGACAGGGGGTTTTCAAGAGACCCAGTACTTC
CSARAATGGFQETQYF
>TRBD2|18|TRBJ2-1|TRBV27|.
TGTGCCAGCAGTCTACAACCGGCTAGCGGGAGGCACTACAATGAGCAGTTCTTC
CASSLQPASGRHYNEQFF
>.|16|TRBJ2-1|TRBV4-1|.
TGCGCCAGCAGCCAAGAGGAACGGAGCTCCTACAATGAGCAGTTCTTC
CASSQEERSSYNEQFF
>TRBD1|13|TRBJ1-2|TRBV7-2|.
TGTGCCAGCAGCTCGGGACAGCGGGATGGCTACACCTTC
CASSSGQRDGYTF
>.|13|TRBJ1-1|TRBV7-2|.
TGTGCCAGCAGCTTATGGGATCTACAGGGAGCTTTCTTT
CASSLWDLQGAFF
>.|14|TRBJ2-5|TRBV24-1|few
TGTGCCACCAGTGATTCTGAGTACCAAGAGACCCAGTACTTC
CATSDSEYQETQYF
>TRBD1|15|TRBJ1-5|TRBV6-5|.
TGTGCCAGCAGCACCGGGACAGGGGGTTATCAGCCCCAGCATTTT
CASSTGTGGYQPQHF
>TRBD2|15|TRBJ2-1|TRBV6-4|many
TGTGCCAGCAGTGAAGCGGGAGGCTCCTACAATGAGCAGTTCTTC
CASSEAGGSYNEQFF
>.|10|TRBJ1-1|TRBV28|.
TGTGCCAGCTGGGATCGTGGGGCTTTCTTT
CASWDRGAFF
>.|11|TRBJ1-2|TRBV29-1|many
TGCAGCGTTGAATCAGGGGTGGGCTACACCTTC
CSVESGVGYTF
>.|15|TRBJ2-7|TRBV28|few
TGTGCCAGCAGCCTACCCCAGGGAGCATCCTACGAGCAGTACTTC
CASSLPQGASYEQYF
>TRBD1|14|TRBJ2-4|TRBV29-1|.
TGCAGCGTCGCGCCCGGACAGGGCAAAAACATTCAGTACTTC
CSVAPGQGKNIQYF
>.|15|TRBJ2-7|TRBV12-3/TRBV12-4|.
TGTGCCAGCTCCTCCCGGGACACCCTCACCTACGAGCAGTACTTC
CASSSRDTLTYEQYF
>.|14|TRBJ2-1|TRBV7-2|.
TGTGCCAGCAGCTCCTGGGCTGCGGACAATGAGCAGTTCTTC
CASSSWAADNEQFF
>.|15|TRBJ1-6|TRBV12-3/TRBV12-4|many
TGTGCCAGCAGTAAAAGGGGGGGTTTGAATTCACCCCTCCACTTT
CASSKRGGLNSPLHF
>TRBD1|14|TRBJ1-1|TRBV12-3/TRBV12-4|many
TGTGCCAGCAGTTTAGGGGACAGGAACACTGAAGCTTTCTTT
CASSLGDRNTEAFF
>TRBD2|18|TRBJ2-1|TRBV12-3/TRBV12-4|.
TGTGCCAGCAGTCCCCTTTACAATCTAGCGGGAGAATACAATGAGCAGTTCTTC
CASSPLYNLAGEYNEQFF
>.|15|TRBJ2-6|TRBV5-8|.
TGTGCCAGCAGCACAGACCGCTCTGGGGCCAACGTCCTGACTTTC
CASSTDRSGANVLTF
>TRBD2|16|TRBJ2-7|TRBV29-1|.
TGCAGCGCTGCTGGGGGAGGGGACTACCAATACGGGGAGCAGTACTTC
CSAAGGGDYQYGEQYF
>TRBD2|14|TRBJ2-7|TRBV20-1|.
TGCAGTGCTCGCTGGGGCGGGAGCTCCTACGAGCAGTACTTC
CSARWGGSSYEQYF
>.|12|TRBJ2-5|TRBV20-1|few
TGCAGTGCCAACTTAGGACAGAAGACCCAGTACTTC
CSANLGQKTQYF
>.|15|TRBJ2-1|TRBV20-1|many
TGCAGTGCTCTAAAGGGGACCTCGACCTACAATGAGCAGTTCTTC
CSALKGTSTYNEQFF
>TRBD2|17|TRBJ2-2|TRBV7-9|few
TGTGCCAGCAGCTGGCCCCGGGAGGGCAGCAACACCGGGGAGCTGTTTTTT
CASSWPREGSNTGELFF